The table lists the clone carrying this T cell receptor beta chain with a few counts. Its antigen remains unidentified. Primers: 60 Vbeta forward and 13 Jbeta reverse. Profiling relied on immunoSEQ multiplex PCR, and the TCRdb table lists in-frame clones only, not all of them. The table has approximately 190,000 clones, around 84% seen once; the top ten hold around 3.6%. The V gene's germline CDR1 is MGHDK and CDR2 SYGVNS. Trimming shortened V by 5 bases and J by 1 base, and 12 bases separated the two germline ends. The CDR3 sequence is 14 residues long. This specimen belongs to a study of cytomegalovirus exposure and HLA in healthy donors. Whole-study results and caveats: Indistinguishable V segments such as TRBV6-2 and TRBV6-3 were excluded. The classifier, whose performance was assessed in both the original and validation cohorts, reportedly diagnosed cytomegalovirus status with high specificity and sensitivity.

Sequenced material: PBMCs. The source of this sequence is a man aged 40-55 years in good health and CMV-seropositive. This rearrangement joins TRBV25-1 to TRBJ2-7; a weak D match, TRBD1 (5 bases). In DNA, the CDR3 is TGTGCCAGCAGTTCCGGACAAGGATCCTACGAGCAGTACTTC. Translating it yields CASSSGQGSYEQYF.